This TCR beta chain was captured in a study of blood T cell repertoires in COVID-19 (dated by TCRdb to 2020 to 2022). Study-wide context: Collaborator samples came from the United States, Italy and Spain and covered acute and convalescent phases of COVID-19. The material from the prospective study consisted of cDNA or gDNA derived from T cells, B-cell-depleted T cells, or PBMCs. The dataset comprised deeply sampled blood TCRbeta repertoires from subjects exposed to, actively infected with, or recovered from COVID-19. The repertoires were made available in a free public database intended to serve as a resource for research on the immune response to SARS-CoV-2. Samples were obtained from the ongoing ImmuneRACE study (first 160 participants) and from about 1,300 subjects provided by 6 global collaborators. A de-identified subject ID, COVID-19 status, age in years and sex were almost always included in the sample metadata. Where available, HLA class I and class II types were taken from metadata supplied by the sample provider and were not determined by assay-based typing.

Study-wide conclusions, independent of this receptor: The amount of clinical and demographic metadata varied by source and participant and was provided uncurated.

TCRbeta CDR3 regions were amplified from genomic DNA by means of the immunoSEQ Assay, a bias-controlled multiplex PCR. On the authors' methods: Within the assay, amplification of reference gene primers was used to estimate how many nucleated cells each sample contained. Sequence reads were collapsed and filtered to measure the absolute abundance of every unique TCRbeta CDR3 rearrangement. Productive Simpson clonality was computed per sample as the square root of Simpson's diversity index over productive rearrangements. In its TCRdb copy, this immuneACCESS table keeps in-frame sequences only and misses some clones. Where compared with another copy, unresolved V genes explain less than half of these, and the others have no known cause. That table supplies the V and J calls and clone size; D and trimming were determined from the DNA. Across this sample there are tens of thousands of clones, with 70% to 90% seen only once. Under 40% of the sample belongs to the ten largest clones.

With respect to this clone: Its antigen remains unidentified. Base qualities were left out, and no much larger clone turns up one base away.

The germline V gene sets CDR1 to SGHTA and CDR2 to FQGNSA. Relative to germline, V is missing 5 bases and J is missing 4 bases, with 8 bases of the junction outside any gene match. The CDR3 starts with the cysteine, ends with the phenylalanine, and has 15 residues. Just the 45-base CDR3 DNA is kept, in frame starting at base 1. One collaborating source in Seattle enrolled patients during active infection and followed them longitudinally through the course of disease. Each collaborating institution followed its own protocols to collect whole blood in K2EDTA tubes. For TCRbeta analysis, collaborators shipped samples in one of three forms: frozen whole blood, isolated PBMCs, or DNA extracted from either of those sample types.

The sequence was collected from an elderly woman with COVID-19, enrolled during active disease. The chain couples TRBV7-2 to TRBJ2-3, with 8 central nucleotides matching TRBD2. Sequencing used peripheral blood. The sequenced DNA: TGTGCCAGCAGCCCTCCGGGACTAGTCCCAGATACGCAGTATTTT. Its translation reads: CASSPPGLVPDTQYF.